This is a list of T cell receptor beta chains from one sample in a study of vaccination and CD4 T cells after COVID-19. TCRdb re-called the PCR reads through MiXCR, storing one row per CDR3 protein. This table holds 15,000 to 17,000 distinct CDR3 sequences, about three fifths found once. The source material was CD4+ T cells from blood, sampled after SARS-CoV-2 vaccination. The source of these receptors is a human donor who had recovered from COVID-19. Each CDR3 is given with its conserved first and last residue.

TRBV6-5	CASSSWTGVEAFF
TRBV20-1	CSAYRGETQYF
TRBV20-1	CSEHSRVGNEQYF
TRBV2	CASSEASPYTDTQYF
TRBV7-2	CASSEGGSGNTIYF
TRBV4-3	CASSPFVSNQPQHF
TRBV5-1	CASSLADRDRQFF
TRBV20-1	CSARGSGSMGTQYF
TRBV7-9	CASSLIQGSDTQYF
TRBV7-6	CASSPWSGRAPDTQYF
TRBV18	CASSPANQPQHF
TRBV6-5	CASSFGTSGTADTQYF
TRBV20-1	CSASFGSGRVQHF
TRBV29-1	CSVREESEAFF
TRBV2	CASSARQSSYEQYF
TRBV20-1	CSARPYPSGRAIYEQYF
TRBV6-1	CASKTGLSTDTQYF
TRBV7-2	CASSRPGETQYF
TRBV5-4	CASSRGLAGQETQYF
TRBV6-1	CASSEGAAQTSPLHF
TRBV2	CASSSEALNNEQFF
TRBV27	CASSPRTSGRANSTDTQYF
TRBV20-1	CSASVGGGQPQHF
TRBV2	CASSAAGAETDTQYF
TRBV7-2	CASSLALAGSGTQYF
TRBV28	CASPPREGNTDTQYF
TRBV6-2/TRBV6-3	CASIGQGEKLFF
TRBV7-8	CASSLSGWIRSSYEQYF
TRBV2	CASSELTETQYF
TRBV20-1	CTPARTSGNNEQFF
TRBV7-7	CASSRTPGLGTGELFF
TRBV10-3	CAIRRQGDRINEQFF
TRBV6-2/TRBV6-3	CASSYPGSSEAFF
TRBV24-1	CATSEQSGAGETQYF
TRBV20-1	CSAKLDTGELFF
TRBV7-2	CASSLGRDRPYEQYF
TRBV6-1	CASSVLYNEQFF
TRBV28	CASSRGGQYEAFF
TRBV15	CATSRGREGQPQHF
TRBV7-9	CASSLRLANEKLFF
TRBV30	CAGTRDAGEKLFF
TRBV6-1	CASSRSSSGVNQPQHF
TRBV9	CASSVRQGAQPQHF
TRBV6-1	CASSRGGYGYTF
TRBV6-2/TRBV6-3	CASTNEWGLQETQYF
TRBV7-3	CASSLMPGRNTGELFF
TRBV7-3	CASSLNQGFEAFF
TRBV6-1	CASSSGSSGNTIYF
TRBV11-3	CASSLLADANTGELFF
TRBV7-9	CASSLALGVKEDTEAFF
TRBV20-1	CSARPATVNNQPQHF
TRBV10-3	CAISVQGDEQYF
TRBV27	CASSFGWAGENTEAFF
TRBV11-2	CASSDVGRLRVEQFF